These 2 T cell receptor beta chains share one sample of origin, sequenced in a study of blood T cell repertoires in COVID-19. The protocol was immunoSEQ multiplex PCR, while the TCRdb copy is restricted to in-frame clones and leaves out a portion. The sample gives under 75,000 clones, 84% of which show up once; 16% is in the top ten. Sequencing was performed on peripheral blood. All receptors derive from a man aged 60 to 69 with COVID-19, enrolled during active disease.

There are a few counts of this clone. The chain combines TRBV10-3 with TRBJ1-6, with 9 bases aligning to TRBD1. J was trimmed by 5 bases and V by 8 bases; bases with no gene match: 1. The CDR3 runs 13 residues. Germline lookup yields CDR1 ENHRY and CDR2 SYGVKD. The CDR3 protein is CAIWTGDNSPLHF. The DNA of the CDR3 is TGTGCCATCTGGACAGGGGATAATTCACCCCTCCACTTT.

This clone has just one count. The gene calls are TRBV24-1 and TRBJ2-7; the D gene is possibly TRBD1 (6 bases). The CDR3 extends over 15 amino acids. The V gene lost 4 bases and the J gene lost 2 bases, with 14 bases spanning the gap. Germline-derived CDR1 and CDR2 are KGHDR and SFDVKD. This chain's CDR3 is CATSDKGGRTYEQYF. The DNA for the CDR3 is TGTGCCACCAGTGACAAAGGGGGAAGGACCTACGAGCAGTACTTC.